A single sample gave rise to the 26 T cell receptor beta chains below, sequenced in a study of cytomegalovirus exposure and HLA in healthy donors. The PCR made use of 60 Vbeta and 13 Jbeta primers. The repertoire was sequenced with immunoSEQ multiplex PCR; TCRdb's copy has only in-frame clones and lacks some. The sample records over 130,000 clones, 75% to 80% being singletons. Sequenced material: PBMCs. All receptors derive from a middle-aged woman in good health and CMV-seropositive.

The gene calls are TRBV27 and TRBJ2-5; perhaps TRBD2 as D (5 bases). This CDR3 has 15 amino acids. Trimming pared 5 bases from V and 5 bases from J, leaving 18 bases between. The germline CDR1 and CDR2 sequences are MNHEY and SMNVEV (reference sequence). This chain's CDR3 is CASSPRVEGRETQYF. The CDR3 DNA is TGTGCCAGCAGTCCCCGGGTCGAGGGAAGGGAGACCCAGTACTTC.

This clone is a singleton in its sample. V usage is TRBV5-6 and J usage is TRBJ2-5; TRBD1 agrees at 8 bases. The CDR3 totals 15 residues. Germline lookup yields CDR1 SGHDT and CDR2 YYEEEE. J lost 0 bases, V lost 4 bases, and 5 bases had no gene match. DNA for the CDR3: TGTGCCAGCAGCGCCAGACAGGGGTACCAAGAGACCCAGTACTTC. The encoded protein is CASSARQGYQETQYF.

This rearrangement joins TRBV19 to TRBJ2-3; 13 positions agree with TRBD2. Germline loops: CDR1 LNHDA, CDR2 SQIVND (reference sequence). This CDR3 is 16 amino acids long. V shed 4 bases, J shed 2 bases, and the junction held 3 bases outside the gene matches. CDR3 sequence reads: CASSTGLAGTTDTQYF. The CDR3 DNA follows: TGTGCCAGTAGTACGGGACTAGCGGGAACCACAGATACGCAGTATTTT. The variable domain in full, completed from reference TRBV19 and TRBJ2-3, reads DGGITQSPKYLFRKEGQNVTLSCEQNLNHDAMYWYRQDPGQGLRLIYYSQIVNDFQKGDIAEGYSVSREKKESFPLTVTSAQKNPTAFYLCASSTGLAGTTDTQYFGPGTRLTVL.

The chain combines TRBV5-1 with TRBJ1-1; 9 bases match TRBD1. The CDR3 has 16 amino acids. CDR1 is SGHRS, CDR2 YFSETQ, per germline. With 1 base clipped from V and 2 bases from J, the junction kept 6 bases outside the gene matches. The CDR3 loop reads CASSLLTGQGNTEAFF. The CDR3 DNA sequence: TGCGCCAGCAGCTTGTTGACGGGACAGGGTAACACTGAAGCTTTCTTT.

This clone has just one count. The chain recombines TRBV2 with TRBJ1-1; perhaps TRBD1 as D (6 bases). V lost 7 bases, J lost 5 bases, and 20 bases lay in between. From germline, CDR1 is SNHLY and CDR2 FYNNEI. CDR3 length: 15 residues. The CDR3 region has the DNA TGTGCCAGCATCCTTCAGGGGCCCCCCGGAACTGAAGCTTTCTTT. Its protein is CASILQGPPGTEAFF.

V and J are TRBV5-1 and TRBJ2-7, with TRBD1 matching over 8 bases. The germline gives CDR1 SGHRS, CDR2 YFSETQ. The V gene end was trimmed by 3 bases and the J gene end by 3 bases; junction bases not matched to a gene: 2. This CDR3 contains 13 residues. The CDR3 protein is CASSYGQGYEQYF. The CDR3 DNA is TGCGCCAGCAGCTACGGACAGGGCTACGAGCAGTACTTC.

The chain carries TRBV10-3 and TRBJ1-1; 7 bases line up with TRBD1. The trim removed 7 bases at V and 5 bases at J, leaving 7 bases unmatched. The length of the CDR3 is 13 residues. The germline V gene encodes CDR1 ENHRY and CDR2 SYGVKD. In nucleotides, the CDR3 is TGTGCCATCACGTGGGACAGTTTGACTGAAGCTTTCTTT. Translating it yields CAITWDSLTEAFF.

This clone is a singleton in its sample. The sample carries other DNA sequences with the same CDR3. The rearrangement uses TRBV5-1 and TRBJ2-7; 11 bases are a match to TRBD1. The CDR3 extends over 15 amino acids. The V gene end was trimmed by 0 bases and the J gene end by 4 bases; junction bases not matched to a gene: 3. The germline V gene encodes CDR1 SGHRS and CDR2 YFSETQ. CDR3 in DNA: TGCGCCAGCAGCTTGGGGGGGACAGGGGGTTACGAGCAGTACTTC. Translated, it gives CASSLGGTGGYEQYF.

A word on this clone: This specimen includes other DNA sequences encoding the same CDR3. This chain links TRBV13 with TRBJ2-6, with 7 positions matching TRBD2. This CDR3 region has 17 residues. The V gene end was trimmed by 5 bases and the J gene end by 2 bases; junction bases not matched to a gene: 9. From germline, CDR1 is PRHDT and CDR2 FYEKMQ (reference sequence). This CDR3 reads CASSPNGAGAGANVLTF. The DNA of the CDR3 is TGTGCCAGCAGCCCTAACGGGGCGGGAGCTGGGGCCAACGTCCTGACTTTC.

The chain couples TRBV5-6 to TRBJ2-2; 10 nucleotides agree with TRBD2. The V gene end was trimmed by 4 bases and the J gene end by 12 bases; junction bases not matched to a gene: 21. Germline CDR1 is SGHDT and CDR2 is YYEEEE. The CDR3 spans 18 residues. The CDR3 here is CASSTQTGRRLAGVKLFF. The CDR3 nucleotides read TGTGCCAGCAGCACCCAGACAGGACGGAGGCTAGCGGGAGTAAAGCTGTTTTTT.

The V gene is TRBV6-5, the J gene TRBJ2-7; weak D call: TRBD1 (6 bases). V lost 5 bases and J 2 bases, leaving 10 bases between the germline ends. From germline, CDR1 is MNHEY and CDR2 SVGAGI. The CDR3 runs 13 residues. CDR3 bases: TGTGCCAGCAGTGAACAGGGCCCCTACGAGCAGTACTTC. It specifies CASSEQGPYEQYF.

The genes are TRBV7-2 and TRBJ2-3; D perhaps matches TRBD2 (5 bases). Trimming pared 3 bases from V and 2 bases from J, leaving 18 bases between. CDR3 length equals 17 residues. Germline V lookup: CDR1 SGHTA, CDR2 FQGNSA. The CDR3 region has the DNA TGTGCCAGCAGCTTGTTTTTTACGGGAACGGCCACAGATACGCAGTATTTT. This translates into CASSLFFTGTATDTQYF.

This chain joins TRBV5-4 and TRBJ2-3; the match to TRBD2 covers 7 bases. The CDR3 has 16 residues. Germline CDR1 and CDR2: SGHNT and YYREEE (reference sequence). V lost 1 base to trimming and J lost 1 base; unmatched junction nucleotides: 6. The CDR3 region has the DNA TGTGCCAGCAGCTTGCGGCTAGCGGAGGGCACAGATACGCAGTATTTT. This encodes CASSLRLAEGTDTQYF.

The rearrangement links TRBV27 to TRBJ1-2; the match to TRBD1 covers 9 bases. Germline lookup yields CDR1 MNHEY and CDR2 SMNVEV (reference sequence). The CDR3 has 15 residues. The junction had 6 bases not matched to a gene; V was cut back by 5 bases and J by 2 bases. This CDR3 is CASSTTGGPNYGYTF. The DNA for the CDR3 is TGTGCCAGCAGTACTACAGGGGGCCCAAACTATGGCTACACCTTC.

This clone occurred once. The DNA for the CDR3 is TGCAGTGATAGCGGCACCGGGGAGCTGTTTTTT. Amino acids: CSDSGTGELFF. This chain connects TRBV20-1 to TRBJ2-2, with TRBD2 as a possible D gene (6 bases). V was pared by 7 bases and J by 4 bases, with 7 bases between. Germline CDR1 is DFQATT and CDR2 is SNEGSKA (reference sequence). The CDR3 length is 11 residues.

This clone came up a few times. The chain recombines TRBV15 with TRBJ1-5; the D is unclear. V lost 5 bases to trimming and J lost 3 bases, with 8 bases between them. Germline V gene sequence: CDR1 LNHNV, CDR2 YYDKDF (reference sequence). The CDR3 length is 13 residues. The CDR3 region has the DNA TGTGCCACCAGCTGGAGACTCAATCAGCCCCAGCATTTT. As protein: CATSWRLNQPQHF.

The genes are TRBV2 and TRBJ2-2, with a tentative D call TRBD1 (6 bases). Germline values: CDR1 SNHLY, CDR2 FYNNEI. CDR3 length equals 14 residues. V was cut by 6 bases and J by 3 bases, with 11 bases left in between. Written as DNA, the CDR3 is TGTGCCAGCAGCCGAACAGGGTACACCGGGGAGCTGTTTTTT. It encodes CASSRTGYTGELFF.

This clone has only one observation. The chain combines TRBV2 with TRBJ2-1, with D possibly being TRBD1 (6 bases). The CDR3 sequence is 12 residues long. Trimming removed 10 bases from V and 6 bases from J, with 13 bases in between. Germline lookup yields CDR1 SNHLY and CDR2 FYNNEI. The CDR3 loop reads CATPWGLNEQFF. Written as DNA, the CDR3 is TGTGCCACACCGTGGGGGCTCAATGAGCAGTTCTTC. Using reference TRBV2 and TRBJ2-1 for the parts outside the CDR3, the full variable domain is EPEVTQTPSHQVTQMGQEVILRCVPISNHLYFYWYRQILGQKVEFLVSFYNNEISEKSEIFDDQFSVERPDGSNFTLKIRSTKLEDSAMYFCATPWGLNEQFFGPGTRLTVL.

This rearrangement joins TRBV27 to TRBJ2-1; 8 bases map to TRBD2. V lost 6 bases and J lost 7; bases outside the gene matches: 8. The CDR3 runs 14 residues. The germline V gene encodes CDR1 MNHEY and CDR2 SMNVEV (reference sequence). The CDR3 nucleotides are TGTGCCAGCAGGCTTAGCGGGGTTGATAATGAGCAGTTCTTC. It specifies CASRLSGVDNEQFF.

The genes are TRBV15 and TRBJ1-4, with D unclear. The CDR3 totals 15 residues. Germline V gene data show CDR1 as LNHNV and CDR2 as YYDKDF (reference sequence). Trimming took 3 bases from V and 0 from J, leaving 8 bases between them. For the CDR3, the DNA is TGTGCCACCAGCAGGTCCTCTGCAACTAATGAAAAACTGTTTTTT. Amino acids: CATSRSSATNEKLFF.

The rearrangement uses TRBV15 and TRBJ1-1; 8 bases align to TRBD1. CDR1 is LNHNV, CDR2 YYDKDF, per germline (reference sequence). This CDR3 spans 17 amino acids. V lost 4 bases to trimming and J lost 1 base; unmatched junction nucleotides: 11. CDR3 DNA: TGTGCCACCAGCACTATAGGGGTTGGGACAGGGAACACTGAAGCTTTCTTT. Its protein product is CATSTIGVGTGNTEAFF.

The table lists this clone with a count of one. J is TRBJ2-1 and V is TRBV1; TRBD2 is the table's D call, not checked against the DNA. TRBV1 is a pseudogene locus. The CDR3 contains 15 residues. In DNA, the CDR3 is TGCACCAGCGGACTACAGGGTAGGACTAGGAGTGAGCAGTTCTTC. This codes for CTSGLQGRTRSEQFF.

The chain recombines TRBV6-1 with TRBJ2-1; TRBD2 agrees at 13 bases. Germline-derived CDR1 and CDR2 are MNHNS and SASEGT. The CDR3 spans 15 residues. The ends lost 6 bases at V and 8 bases at J; junction bases unmatched: 7. CDR3 in amino acids: CASRPRTSGRDEQFF. CDR3 in DNA: TGTGCCAGCAGGCCCCGGACTAGCGGGAGAGATGAGCAGTTCTTC.

The J gene is TRBJ2-7, the V gene TRBV10-3; 15 bases fit TRBD2. The CDR3 is 16 residues long. The germline gives CDR1 ENHRY, CDR2 SYGVKD. Trimming took 5 bases from V and 1 from J; bases not matched to a gene: 3. This CDR3 is CAISRGLAGGSYEQYF. The CDR3, as DNA: TGTGCCATCAGTCGGGGACTAGCGGGAGGTTCCTACGAGCAGTACTTC.

Notes on this clone: Different DNA sequences within this sample yield the same CDR3. This chain connects TRBV4-1 to TRBJ1-4, with 7 bases lining up with TRBD1. The length of the CDR3 is 14 residues. From germline, CDR1 is MGHRA and CDR2 YSYEKL. The trim removed 4 bases at V and 4 bases at J, leaving 3 bases unmatched. The DNA of the CDR3 is TGCGCCAGCAGCCGGACAGGAGGTAATGAAAAACTGTTTTTT. Protein sequence: CASSRTGGNEKLFF.

The chain uses TRBV6-1 and TRBJ2-3, with D possibly being TRBD2 (6 bases). This CDR3 comprises 15 residues. Germline values: CDR1 MNHNS, CDR2 SASEGT. Trimming took off 2 bases at V and 8 bases at J, with 17 bases between the two ends. DNA of the CDR3: TGTGCCAGCAGTGAATGGGGAGGTGATCGCGGTACGCAGTATTTT. It encodes CASSEWGGDRGTQYF.